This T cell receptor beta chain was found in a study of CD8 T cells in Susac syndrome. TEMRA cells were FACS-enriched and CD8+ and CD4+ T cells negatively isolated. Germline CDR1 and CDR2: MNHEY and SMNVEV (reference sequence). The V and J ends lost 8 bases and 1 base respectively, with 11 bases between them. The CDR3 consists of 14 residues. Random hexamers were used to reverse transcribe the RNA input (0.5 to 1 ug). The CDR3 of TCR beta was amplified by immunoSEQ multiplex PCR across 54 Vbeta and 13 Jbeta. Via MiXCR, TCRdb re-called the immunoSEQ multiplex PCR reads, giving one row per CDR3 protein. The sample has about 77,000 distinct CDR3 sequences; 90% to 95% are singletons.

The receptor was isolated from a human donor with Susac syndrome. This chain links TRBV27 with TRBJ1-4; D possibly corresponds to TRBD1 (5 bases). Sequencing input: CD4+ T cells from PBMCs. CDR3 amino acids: CASARDRTNEKLFF. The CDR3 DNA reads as TGTGCCAGCGCTCGAGACAGAACTAATGAAAAACTGTTTTTT.